This T cell receptor (beta chain) was observed in a study of metastatic and nonmetastatic thyroid tumors. Study-wide context: The study looked at repertoires side by side in blood and in tumor or nodule tissue from malignant and benign thyroid patients. Study-level results: It was reportedly found that TCR beta diversity was significantly higher in malignant thyroid tumors than in benign nodules, a difference seen in both blood and tumor samples.

Not a single patient had been given any form of treatment at any point before undergoing thyroid surgery. Authors' processing steps: CDR3 was compared across clinicopathological groups, and the resulting differences were used to build a distant-metastasis classifier for papillary thyroid cancer. TCRdb re-clonotyped the PCR reads via MiXCR. For this entry, the V and J calls and clone size follow TCRdb and not the study's own pipeline. Seen here are 21,000 or so clones, approximately 20% observed once, and the top ten hold more than 20%. Note on this clone: Antigen specificity is unknown.

The sequenced sample was blood. The sequence was collected from a male donor with papillary thyroid cancer or a benign thyroid nodule (not recorded which). Some clones in this sample may be carry-over from other donors' samples.

CDR3 protein: CASSKEDSRYNEQFF. For the CDR3, the DNA is TGTGCCAGCAGTAAAGAGGACAGCAGGTACAATGAGCAGTTCTTC. The chain joins TRBV6-1 to TRBJ2-1, with a weak D call TRBD1 (6 bases). V lost 5 bases to trimming and J lost 4 bases, with 15 bases between them. The CDR3 extends over 15 amino acids. The germline V gene encodes CDR1 MNHNS and CDR2 SASEGT.